This T cell receptor beta chain was captured by sequencing in a study of vaccination effects on CD4 cells after COVID-19. Clones were sequenced by immunoSEQ multiplex PCR, and TCRdb holds only the in-frame ones, with some missing. The table has 35,000 to 55,000 clones, roughly four fifths seen once. Sequencing was preceded by expansion of antigen-specific CD4+ T cells with viral peptide pools in the ViraFEST assay. Cells that had been cultured for roughly eleven days were the source of isolated CD4+ T cells. None of these healthy vaccinees had been infected with SARS-CoV-2 before vaccination. V was trimmed by 3 bases and J by 5 bases, leaving 10 bases between them. Germline values: CDR1 DFQATT, CDR2 SNEGSKA (reference sequence). CDR3 size: 12 residues. On this clone: Its matching antigen is unknown.

This TCR came from a human donor who received a COVID-19 vaccine. The chain carries TRBV20-1 and TRBJ1-2; no firm D call. Sequences were derived from CD4+ T cells from PBMCs cultured with SARS-CoV-2 spike peptides, sampled before COVID-19 vaccination. CDR3 residues: CSASRDEYGYTF. The CDR3 region has the DNA TGCAGTGCTAGTAGGGATGAGTATGGCTACACCTTC.